These 21 T cell receptor beta chains came from one sample sequenced in a study of vaccination effects on CD4 cells after COVID-19. No antigen is known for these receptors. TCRdb's table, derived via immunoSEQ multiplex PCR, lists solely in-frame clones and lacks some. The sample lists 45,000 to 60,000 clones, around 70% occurring once. On roughly day 9 of culture, CD4+ T cells were separated out. It was two doses of either the BNT162b2 or mRNA-1273 vaccine that participants received. The sample consisted of CD4+ T cells from PBMCs cultured without peptide, taken after COVID-19 vaccination. The receptors stem from a human donor who received a COVID-19 vaccine.

This chain connects TRBV11-3 to TRBJ2-1; possibly TRBD2 for D (5 bases). CDR3 length equals 15 residues. Per germline, CDR1 SGHNT and CDR2 YENEEA. V lost 1 base and J 2 bases, leaving 9 bases between the germline ends. CDR3 sequence (DNA): TGTGCCAGCAGCTTAGTCGGAGGCCCCTACAATGAGCAGTTCTTC. Encoded protein: CASSLVGGPYNEQFF.

This clone appeared a single time. V usage is TRBV24-1 and J usage is TRBJ1-6; D unclear. V lost 5 bases and J 7 bases, leaving 11 bases between the germline ends. Germline V gene lookup returns CDR1 KGHDR and CDR2 SFDVKD. The length of the CDR3 is 14 residues. CDR3 in amino acids: CATSGTELNSPLHF. The DNA of the CDR3 is TGTGCCACCAGTGGGACGGAACTCAATTCACCCCTCCACTTT.

This chain joins TRBV2 and TRBJ1-4; D may be TRBD1 (6 bases). This CDR3 contains 14 residues. The V gene's germline CDR1 is SNHLY and CDR2 FYNNEI. V lost 7 bases, J lost 4 bases, and 13 bases lay in between. The CDR3 DNA reads as TGTGCCAGCACCCAAGGGGGACTTAATGAAAAACTGTTTTTT. This gives the protein CASTQGGLNEKLFF.

This clone was counted between two and nine times. This chain links TRBV18 with TRBJ1-4; no clear D. The length of the CDR3 is 15 residues. V was pared by 0 bases and J by 6 bases, with 11 bases between. CDR1 and CDR2 (germline): KGHSH, LQKENI. CDR3 bases: TGTGCCAGCTCACCACCTGACGGGCGGGATGAAAAACTGTTTTTT. This gives the protein CASSPPDGRDEKLFF.

The V call is TRBV2, the J call TRBJ1-6, with D uncertain. The germline gives CDR1 SNHLY, CDR2 FYNNEI. V lost 7 bases to trimming and J lost 4 bases, with 5 bases between them. The length of the CDR3 is 12 residues. The CDR3 spells CASTLYNSPLHF. For the CDR3, the DNA is TGTGCCAGCACTTTATATAATTCACCCCTCCACTTT.

CDR3 sequence reads: CASSQDIGGNEQFF. DNA for the CDR3: TGTGCCAGCAGCCAAGATATCGGGGGGAATGAGCAGTTCTTC. V usage is TRBV4-2 and J usage is TRBJ2-1; the match to TRBD2 covers 7 bases. The V gene's germline CDR1 is LGHNA and CDR2 YNFKEQ. The CDR3 sequence is 14 residues long. V shed 0 bases, J shed 7 bases, and the junction held 3 bases outside the gene matches.

This clone occurred a few times. The chain carries TRBV3-1 (or the pseudogene TRBV3-2) and TRBJ1-6; 7 positions match TRBD1. J was trimmed by 10 bases and V by 4 bases; bases with no gene match: 7. Germline CDR1 is LGHDT and CDR2 is YNNKEL (reference sequence). The CDR3 is 14 amino acids. The DNA for the CDR3 is TGTGCCAGCAGCCGAGGGACAGTCGAATCACCCCTCCACTTT. Translating gives CASSRGTVESPLHF.

The chain links TRBV5-1 to TRBJ2-7; 11 nucleotides line up with TRBD1. The trim removed 4 bases at V and 1 base at J, leaving 10 bases unmatched. There are 17 residues in the CDR3. From germline, CDR1 is SGHRS and CDR2 YFSETQ. The CDR3 loop reads CASSPPGGTGGSYEQYF. The CDR3 DNA reads as TGCGCCAGCAGCCCCCCCGGGGGGACAGGGGGGTCCTACGAGCAGTACTTC.

The sample holds a few counts of this clone. This rearrangement joins TRBV7-8 to TRBJ2-7; D gene uncertain. Germline values: CDR1 SGHVS, CDR2 FQNEAQ. CDR3 length equals 14 residues. Trimming removed 1 base at V and 0 bases at J, with 7 bases between. CDR3 residues: CASSLESSSYEQYF. The CDR3 DNA follows: TGTGCCAGCAGCTTAGAGAGTAGCTCCTACGAGCAGTACTTC.

The chain uses TRBV3-1 (or the pseudogene TRBV3-2) and TRBJ2-3, with TRBD2 matching 12 bases. J lost 3 bases, V lost 4 bases, and 2 bases had no gene match. Germline values: CDR1 LGHDT, CDR2 YNNKEL (reference sequence). This CDR3 contains 15 residues. CDR3 amino acids: CASSPTSGRTDTQYF. In DNA, the CDR3 is TGTGCCAGCAGCCCCACTAGCGGGAGGACAGATACGCAGTATTTT.

In this sample, this clone turned up a few times. This sequence joins TRBV5-1 and TRBJ1-2, with 9 positions matching TRBD1. V shed 7 bases and J 2 bases; nucleotides not matched to a gene: 6. Germline V gives CDR1 SGHRS, CDR2 YFSETQ. The CDR3 runs 14 residues. CDR3 loop: CASQGQGLNYGYTF. The CDR3 bases are TGCGCCAGCCAAGGACAGGGGTTAAACTATGGCTACACCTTC. Complete variable domain (other parts from reference TRBV5-1 and TRBJ1-2): KAGVTQTPRYLIKTRGQQVTLSCSPISGHRSVSWYQQTPGQGLQFLFEYFSETQRNKGNFPGRFSGRQFSNSRSEMNVSTLELGDSALYLCASQGQGLNYGYTFGSGTRLTVV.

In nucleotides, the CDR3 is TGTGCCAGCACCCCCGGGACTAGTAACGAGCAGTACTTC. Protein sequence: CASTPGTSNEQYF. This chain connects TRBV12-3 or TRBV12-4 to TRBJ2-7, with 8 bases fitting TRBD2. After removal of 7 bases from V and 5 bases from J, the junction contained 7 bases not matched to a gene. The CDR3 spans 13 residues.

The chain links TRBV7-9 to TRBJ1-3, with D hard to call. Trimming pared 5 bases from V and 0 bases from J, leaving 8 bases between. The CDR3 consists of 14 residues. Per germline, CDR1 SEHNR and CDR2 FQNEAQ (reference sequence). CDR3 coding DNA: TGTGCCAGCAGCCTAAAGGGCTCTGGAAACACCATATATTTT. Translation gives CASSLKGSGNTIYF.

This clone was counted a few times. The V call is TRBV29-1, the J call TRBJ2-3; TRBD1 agrees at 9 bases. With 5 bases clipped from V and 7 bases from J, the junction kept 7 bases outside the gene matches. This CDR3 is built from 13 residues. Germline V lookup: CDR1 SQVTM, CDR2 ANQGSEA. The CDR3 coding sequence is TGCAGCGTTAGAGGGACAGGGTTTTATACGCAGTATTTT. Translation gives CSVRGTGFYTQYF.

This clone has just a few counts. The rearrangement joins TRBV19 to TRBJ2-2; 15 nucleotides line up with TRBD2. J gave up 3 bases and V 1 base, and 9 bases lay outside the gene matches. CDR3 length: 20 residues. Germline CDR1 and CDR2: LNHDA and SQIVND (reference sequence). The CDR3 is CASSIGRPGLAGGYTGELFF. CDR3 nucleotides: TGTGCCAGTAGTATAGGCCGACCGGGACTAGCGGGAGGATACACCGGGGAGCTGTTTTTT. Filled out from reference TRBV19 and TRBJ2-2, the complete variable domain reads DGGITQSPKYLFRKEGQNVTLSCEQNLNHDAMYWYRQDPGQGLRLIYYSQIVNDFQKGDIAEGYSVSREKKESFPLTVTSAQKNPTAFYLCASSIGRPGLAGGYTGELFFGEGSRLTVL.

This clone was detected once. The chain employs TRBV18 and TRBJ2-3; TRBD2 matches at 8 bases. Germline V gene sequence: CDR1 KGHSH, CDR2 LQKENI. V dropped 2 bases and J dropped 6; count of bases not matched to a gene: 13. CDR3 length equals 17 residues. The CDR3 region has the DNA TGTGCCAGCTCACCAGGCTTACTAGCGGAGGCCAGGGATACGCAGTATTTT. Amino acids: CASSPGLLAEARDTQYF. Using reference TRBV18 and TRBJ2-3 for the parts outside the CDR3, the full variable domain is NAGVMQNPRHLVRRRGQEARLRCSPMKGHSHVYWYRQLPEEGLKFMVYLQKENIIDESGMPKERFSAEFPKEGPSILRIQQVVRGDSAAYFCASSPGLLAEARDTQYFGPGTRLTVL.

This clone appeared a few times. The chain combines TRBV7-9 with TRBJ1-1, with unresolved D. The CDR3 has 11 amino acids. In germline, CDR1 is SEHNR, CDR2 FQNEAQ (reference sequence). Trimming pared 4 bases from V and 6 bases from J, leaving 6 bases between. CDR3 region: CASSSTAEAFF. CDR3 in DNA: TGTGCCAGCAGCTCAACGGCTGAAGCTTTCTTT.

The genes are TRBV4-2 and TRBJ2-7, with 15 bases lining up with TRBD2. The ends lost 3 bases at V and 3 bases at J; junction bases unmatched: 3. The CDR3 runs 16 residues. CDR1 and CDR2 (germline): LGHNA, YNFKEQ. CDR3: CASSHGTSGGNYEQYF. CDR3 DNA: TGTGCCAGCAGCCATGGGACTAGCGGGGGGAACTACGAGCAGTACTTC.

V usage is TRBV20-1 and J usage is TRBJ2-3; D is undetermined. The germline CDR1 and CDR2 sequences are DFQATT and SNEGSKA (reference sequence). This CDR3 has 15 residues. V was cut by 3 bases and J by 1 base, with 14 bases left in between. CDR3 in DNA: TGCAGTGCTAGTCTTACCGAATCCGGCACAGATACGCAGTATTTT. Translating gives CSASLTESGTDTQYF.

The chain links TRBV28 to TRBJ2-1, with 8 bases identical to TRBD1. The CDR3 is 12 residues long. J was trimmed by 9 bases and V by 8 bases; bases with no gene match: 6. Germline CDR1 and CDR2: MDHEN and SYDVKM. The CDR3 DNA reads as TGTGCCAGCGCCGGACAGGGAGGTGAGCAGTTCTTC. Protein product: CASAGQGGEQFF.

This sequence joins TRBV12-3 or TRBV12-4 and TRBJ1-2; a weak D match, TRBD1 (6 bases). This CDR3 has 13 amino acids. Trimming cost V 7 bases and J 6 bases, with 15 bases left between them. The CDR3 protein is CASILQGTDGYTF. CDR3 nucleotide sequence: TGTGCCAGCATCCTACAGGGAACGGATGGCTACACCTTC.